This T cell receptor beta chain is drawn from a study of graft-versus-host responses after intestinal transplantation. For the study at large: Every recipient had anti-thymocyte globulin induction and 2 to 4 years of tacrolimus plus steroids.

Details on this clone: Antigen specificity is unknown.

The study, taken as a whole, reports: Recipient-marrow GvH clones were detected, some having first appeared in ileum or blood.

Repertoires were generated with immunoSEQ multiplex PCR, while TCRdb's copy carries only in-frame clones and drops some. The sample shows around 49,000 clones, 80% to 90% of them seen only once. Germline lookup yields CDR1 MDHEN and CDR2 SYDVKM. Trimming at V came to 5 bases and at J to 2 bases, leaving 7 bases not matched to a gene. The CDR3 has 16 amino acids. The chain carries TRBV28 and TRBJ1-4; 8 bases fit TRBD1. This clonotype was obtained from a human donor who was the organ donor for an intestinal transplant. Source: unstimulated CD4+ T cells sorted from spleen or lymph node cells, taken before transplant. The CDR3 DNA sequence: TGTGCCAGCAGTCTAACAGGGGGGACGACTAATGAAAAACTGTTTTTT. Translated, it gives CASSLTGGTTNEKLFF. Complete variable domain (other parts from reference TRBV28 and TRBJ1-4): DVKVTQSSRYLVKRTGEKVFLECVQDMDHENMFWYRQDPGLGLRLIYFSYDVKMKEKGDIPEGYSVSREKKERFSLILESASTNQTSMYLCASSLTGGTTNEKLFFGSGTQLSVL.